Listed below are T cell receptor beta chains from one sample, sequenced in a study of blood T cell repertoires in COVID-19. The table came from immunoSEQ multiplex PCR; TCRdb's copy has only in-frame clones and leaves some out. In the table there are 350,000 or so clones, approximately 87% of which are singletons. Sequencing was performed on peripheral blood. The receptors shown here come from a woman aged 30 to 39 with COVID-19, enrolled during active disease. CDR3s include the opening cysteine and the closing phenylalanine or tryptophan. The order of the fields is J gene, clone size, V gene, D gene, CDR3 protein, CDR3 DNA. D genes are given only for firm matches. Clone sizes are given selectively: once, few, many, or a class where the clone is expanded.

>TRBJ1-1|.|TRBV7-9|.
CASSLVGVRDTEAFF
TGTGCCAGCAGCTTAGTAGGGGTCAGGGACACTGAAGCTTTCTTT
>TRBJ2-1|.|TRBV5-1|.
CASSSPLEQFF
TGCGCCAGCAGCTCTCCACTCGAGCAGTTCTTC
>TRBJ2-7|.|TRBV5-1|TRBD2
CASSPGTSVGSYEQYF
TGCGCCAGCAGCCCGGGGACTAGCGTTGGCTCCTACGAGCAGTACTTC
>TRBJ2-1|.|TRBV5-1|.
CASSPGLHSSYNEQFF
TGCGCCAGCAGCCCTGGACTGCACAGCTCCTACAATGAGCAGTTCTTC
>TRBJ1-5|.|TRBV25-1|TRBD1
CASRQGDQPQHF
TGTGCCAGCAGACAGGGGGATCAGCCCCAGCATTTT
>TRBJ2-5|.|TRBV4-2|.
CASSQDLGEETQYF
TGTGCCAGCAGCCAAGATCTAGGGGAAGAGACCCAGTACTTC
>TRBJ2-3|once|TRBV9|TRBD2
CASSMTSETDTQYF
TGTGCCAGCAGCATGACTAGCGAGACAGATACGCAGTATTTT
>TRBJ2-3|.|TRBV6-1|.
CASSEWLADTQYF
TGTGCCAGCAGTGAATGGCTGGCAGATACGCAGTATTTT
>TRBJ2-3|.|TRBV10-3|TRBD2
CAISPTSGTDTQYF
TGTGCCATCAGCCCTACTAGCGGCACAGATACGCAGTATTTT
>TRBJ1-4|.|TRBV5-1|TRBD1
CASSSSGTGGLRPDEKLFF
TGCGCCAGCAGCTCTTCCGGGACAGGGGGCCTCCGGCCTGATGAAAAACTGTTTTTT
>TRBJ1-2|.|TRBV28|TRBD1
CASSLDRAGYTF
TGTGCCAGCAGTTTGGACAGGGCTGGCTACACCTTC
>TRBJ2-2|.|TRBV5-1|.
CASSLYRANTGELFF
TGCGCCAGCAGCTTATACCGAGCGAACACCGGGGAGCTGTTTTTT
>TRBJ2-2|few|TRBV24-1|.
CATESRGNSGELFF
TGTGCCACCGAGTCCCGGGGAAACTCCGGGGAGCTGTTTTTT
>TRBJ1-5|.|TRBV28|TRBD1
CASSFRQGGQPQHF
TGTGCCAGCAGTTTCCGACAGGGGGGTCAGCCCCAGCATTTT
>TRBJ2-1|.|TRBV9|TRBD2
CASSATGLAGENEQFF
TGTGCCAGCAGCGCCACCGGACTAGCGGGAGAAAATGAGCAGTTCTTC
>TRBJ2-5|.|TRBV6-2/TRBV6-3|TRBD2
CASSAGGETQYF
TGTGCCAGCAGCGCCGGGGGGGAGACCCAGTACTTC
>TRBJ1-1|.|TRBV5-6|.
CASSSGRLNAFF
TGTGCCAGCAGCTCCGGCAGGTTGAACGCTTTCTTT
>TRBJ2-1|few|TRBV15|TRBD2
CATSQAGWMDEQFF
TGTGCCACCAGCCAAGCGGGATGGATGGATGAGCAGTTCTTC
>TRBJ2-2|.|TRBV19|.
CASSRDTGELFF
TGTGCCAGTAGTAGAGACACCGGGGAGCTGTTTTTT
>TRBJ2-3|.|TRBV10-3|TRBD1
CAISAGTDGDTQYF
TGTGCCATCTCTGCCGGGACAGATGGGGATACGCAGTATTTT
>TRBJ2-7|few|TRBV5-4|.
CASSLAPAAGYEQYF
TGTGCCAGCAGCTTGGCCCCAGCGGCTGGCTACGAGCAGTACTTC